The rows below give T cell receptor beta chains drawn from one sample of a study of T cell repertoires in cytomegalovirus infection. TCRdb called the reads again in MiXCR, with one record for every CDR3 protein. In the table there are more than 250,000 distinct CDR3 sequences, roughly 25% of which are singletons. These receptors' antigens are unknown. This specimen consisted of cultured PBMCs, obtained from culture after CMV antigen stimulation. These receptors all come from a human donor in good health (CMV status not recorded). Some clones in this sample may be carry-over from other donors' samples. Both conserved end residues are part of each CDR3. The size entry is marked missing in some rows and otherwise reads once, few, many or a size class.

abundance	v_gene	j_gene	CDR3aa
many	TRBV27	TRBJ2-2	CASSSGWGQGSGELFF
-	TRBV20-1	TRBJ2-3	CSARVIGSITDTQYF
many	TRBV7-8	TRBJ2-1	CASSLVPASGRNEQFF
many	TRBV12-3/TRBV12-4	TRBJ1-1	CASSHRTGLYAFF
few	TRBV11-2	TRBJ1-6	CASSQIDSPIVHNSPLHF
-	TRBV12-3/TRBV12-4	TRBJ2-1	CASTPGGPLGEQFF
-	TRBV20-1	TRBJ2-1	CSARSLAGGGYNEQFF
-	TRBV28	TRBJ2-3	CASSPQAGTSGSTDTQYF
-	TRBV7-3	TRBJ2-6	CASGDSGANVLTF
many	TRBV7-9	TRBJ1-4	CASAVTEKLFF
-	TRBV7-4	TRBJ2-2	CASSPRGGFSNTGELFF
-	TRBV4-2	TRBJ2-1	CASSQGAGGNNEQFF
few	TRBV7-9	TRBJ2-1	CASRSRGTYYNEQFF
-	TRBV2	TRBJ1-5	CATTRDSGNQPQHF
-	TRBV10-3	TRBJ2-5	CAISLTSGSGETQYF
-	TRBV9	TRBJ1-2	CASSVGGTGAVLNGYTF
few	TRBV6-6	TRBJ2-7	CASSYDRGREQYF
few	TRBV24-1	TRBJ2-1	CATSDLKVRRGTAYNEQFF
-	TRBV20-1	TRBJ2-1	CSALAGVNEQFF
few	TRBV7-2	TRBJ1-6	CASSLGDRAYHRTASSYNSPLHF
many	TRBV7-2	TRBJ1-4	CASSFVGQGGEKLFF
few	TRBV7-3	TRBJ2-5	CASSPNGLKETQYF
-	TRBV28	TRBJ2-3	CASSLAQVGTDTQYF
-	TRBV11-2	TRBJ2-5	CASSPRTLGTQYF
few	TRBV7-2	TRBJ1-3	CASSLAGERNTIYF
few	TRBV6-2/TRBV6-3	TRBJ2-1	CASRPTGTQANEQFF
few	TRBV29-1	TRBJ1-1	CSVVGGREAFF
few	TRBV20-1	TRBJ1-2	CSARDSAGGYGYTF
few	TRBV4-3	TRBJ1-1	CASSQEEGMNTEAFF
many	TRBV7-6	TRBJ2-7	CASSSESYEQYF
many	TRBV7-2	TRBJ1-6	CAIGTGVNSPLHF
-	TRBV5-4	TRBJ2-6	CASSLGVFLGSGANVLTF
few	TRBV4-1	TRBJ2-3	CASSQLRSDTDTQYF
many	TRBV6-1	TRBJ2-3	CASSVASGRTDTQYF
-	TRBV6-1	TRBJ2-7	CASSPIWEQYF
few	TRBV6-4	TRBJ2-7	CASSDSGTSEQYF
-	TRBV20-1	TRBJ1-2	CSARDLDHGYTF
many	TRBV12-3/TRBV12-4	TRBJ1-1	CASSLRGTEAFF
-	TRBV29-1	TRBJ2-2	CSVVIATTGELFF
-	TRBV19	TRBJ2-1	CASSILADPKLEQFF
once	TRBV10-2	TRBJ1-2	CASSAGLRNYGYTF
-	TRBV27	TRBJ1-2	CASSSVGPRHGYTF
many	TRBV11-2	TRBJ2-3	CASSLGWDRSTDTQYF
-	TRBV6-5	TRBJ2-2	CASSPGFNTGELFF
many	TRBV20-1	TRBJ1-1	CSARDISGTGILGDF
few	TRBV27	TRBJ2-1	CASSQRTGRGPYNEQFF
-	TRBV6-1	TRBJ2-7	CASTGRQPEYEQYF
-	TRBV19	TRBJ2-5	CASSIGQGTSGIETQYF
-	TRBV18	TRBJ2-6	CASSPLGQGAPGANVLTF
-	TRBV12-3/TRBV12-4	TRBJ1-1	CASSLRTGGRWRTEAFF
-	TRBV7-2	TRBJ2-4	CASNLATSGRQNIQYF
few	TRBV20-1	TRBJ2-1	CSAPSRLAGGRDSYNEQFF
few	TRBV15	TRBJ2-6	CATSRDRGSGANVLTF
few	TRBV7-9	TRBJ1-1	CASSSPSGQSNTEAFF
-	TRBV7-6	TRBJ1-5	CASSSPGQGIGKHF
few	TRBV7-2	TRBJ1-5	CASSLVGSDQPQHF